This TCR beta chain emerged from a study of cytomegalovirus exposure and HLA in healthy donors. As for the study in general: Sequencing of about 179 million T cells in an earlier analysis found around 120 million unique TCR beta sequences. Counted in an early data release were 85 million or so unique TCRs from HLA-typed donors.

A note on this clone: The antigen remains undetermined.

The CDR3 runs 14 residues. Looked up from germline, CDR1 is MNHEY and CDR2 is SMNVEV (reference sequence). V gave up 3 bases and J gave up 1 base; unmatched junction bases: 1. Study conclusions and caveats: Reportedly, cytomegalovirus status was diagnosed with high sensitivity and specificity. Most TCR sequences were uncommon, yet certain public TCRs appeared in many donors.

A multiplex PCR was run with 60 Vbeta primers and 13 Jbeta primers. The protocol was immunoSEQ multiplex PCR, while the TCRdb copy is restricted to in-frame clones and leaves out a portion. The sample shows 150,000 to 200,000 clones, roughly four fifths of them seen only once. The TCR sequence derives from a man between 18 and 29 years old in good health and CMV-seronegative. The V and J genes are TRBV27 and TRBJ2-5, with 8 bases aligning to TRBD2. Material for sequencing was PBMCs. CDR3 DNA: TGTGCCAGCAGTTTTCGGGGGGGCCAAGAGACCCAGTACTTC. Protein: CASSFRGGQETQYF.